The present T cell receptor (beta chain) was sequenced within a study of blood T cell repertoires in COVID-19. The wider study: From the United States, Italy and Spain came samples of acute and convalescent COVID-19. PBMCs, B-cell-depleted T cells, or T cells provided the cDNA or gDNA that made up the material.

In the study's own analysis: Reference gene primer amplification yielded estimated nucleated cell counts. TCRdb's table, derived via immunoSEQ multiplex PCR, lists solely in-frame clones and lacks some. V and J calls and clone size come straight from that table; D and trimming were deduced from the DNA. The sample contains about 140,000 clones, about 80% of which appear only once. CDR1 and CDR2 (germline): SGDLS, YYNGEE. This CDR3 contains 19 residues. With V trimmed by 0 bases and J by 1 base, 6 bases remained unmatched. The sequence was collected from a human donor in a cohort sampled during active COVID-19. Specimen: peripheral blood. V and J are TRBV9 and TRBJ2-2; 13 bases are a match to TRBD2. DNA for the CDR3: TGTGCCAGCAGCGTAGCACTAGCGGGAGGGCCGAGGAACACCGGGGAGCTGTTTTTT. Protein product: CASSVALAGGPRNTGELFF.